This T cell receptor (beta chain) came from a study of shared clonotypes between healthy human individuals. Whole-study findings and limits: Generation probability values for non-shared clonotypes were lower than those for clonotypes shared by all four donors.

Naive CD8 cells, CD45RO-negative and positively selected for CCR7, excluded terminally differentiated effector memory CD45RA+ cells. This CDR3 is built from 16 residues. Germline-derived CDR1 and CDR2 are SGHNT and YYREEE (reference sequence). After removal of 4 bases from V and 6 bases from J, the junction contained 10 bases not matched to a gene. Measured with immunoSEQ multiplex PCR; TCRdb has only the in-frame clones, and not every one. The sample shows under 1 million clones, 80% to 95% of them seen only once. To note about this clone: Its specificity is unknown.

The rearrangement joins TRBV5-4 to TRBJ2-1; TRBD2 aligns across 10 bases. Specimen: naive CD8+ T cells sorted from blood. The source is a young man in good health. The CDR3 loop is CASSPPLAGAVNEQFF. The CDR3 DNA reads as TGTGCCAGCAGCCCTCCGCTAGCGGGAGCGGTCAATGAGCAGTTCTTC.